This TCR beta chain was captured in a study of T cell repertoires in cytomegalovirus infection (dated 2019 in TCRdb). For the wider study: The peptide stimulations were aimed at well-studied HLA-B-restricted epitopes as well as recently identified HLA-C-restricted CMV epitopes, whose presentation resists viral immunomodulation. Donor HLA type was relevant to the analysis, because carriage of CMV infection together with the matching HLA type was indicated by public TCR beta signatures. The study at large found these results: In both this cohort and an independent roughly 350-donor cohort, the cumulative frequency of public TCR beta family members distinguished carriers of CMV infection plus the relevant HLA type. In the ex vivo response, HLA-C-restricted CMV-specific TCR beta clonotypes were dominant, and in two of eight donors the single most frequent clonotype came from this HLA-C-restricted group.

From a lookup of the germline V gene, CDR1 and CDR2 are MNHEY and SVGAGI. A distance of 36 bases separates the germline ends of V and J, which lose 9 bases and 3 bases respectively. From the cysteine up to the phenylalanine, the CDR3 has a length of 20 residues. This entry keeps only the CDR3 DNA: 60 bases, framed from base 1. The label giving this sample's treatment or condition can be read as: in vitro stimulation with specific CMV peptide epitopes to enrich CMV-specific T cells. The reads were generated on an Illumina HiSeq 1500. TCRdb cleaned the public reads at Q25 with fastp, built clones with MiXCR and kept in-frame beta chains. Rows are unified per CDR3 protein, each entry keeping the most common DNA and genes. Recorded for this sample are about a million distinct CDR3 sequences; less than 40% of them occurred a single time. More than 12% of the sample comes from the top ten. This clonotype was counted between two and nine times. This receptor's antigen is unknown. No per-base quality is available; no much larger clone lies one base away.

This receptor was taken from a human donor in good health (CMV status not recorded). Some clones in this sample may be carry-over from other donors' samples. This sequence uses TRBV6-5 and TRBJ2-7, with a tentative D call of TRBD1 or TRBD2, each matching 5 bases. The sequencing here drew on cultured CD8+ T cells from PBMCs, taken from culture after CMV antigen stimulation. The CDR3 region has the sequence CARLMGESGPFGMCGYEQYF. The DNA sequence follows: TGTGCCAGACTTATGGGGGAATCGGGGCCCTTTGGCATGTGCGGCTACGAGCAGTACTTC.